This T cell receptor beta chain was captured by sequencing in a study of blood T cell repertoires in COVID-19. This CDR3 contains 13 residues. V was pared by 5 bases and J by 8 bases, with 7 bases of the junction left unmatched. Germline loops: CDR1 MNHEY, CDR2 SVGAGI. Original handling: Estimated nucleated cell counts came from reference gene primer amplification. Only in-frame clones appear in the TCRdb table, and some are missing; sequencing was by immunoSEQ multiplex PCR. Clonal size and the V and J genes are those of that table, whereas D and trimming came from the DNA. The table lists fewer than 300,000 clones, 80% to 95% of them singletons. Cohort placement rested on clinical history that participants reported themselves. Two negative PCRs, clearance, or symptom resolution characterized the recovered Cohort 3 donors.

This TCR was recovered from a woman between 25 and 40 years old who had recovered from COVID-19. Sequenced input: PBMCs or T cells enriched from blood (not recorded which). The V and J genes are TRBV6-5 and TRBJ1-2; 8 bases agree with TRBD1. The CDR3 DNA sequence: TGTGCCAGCAGTCGACAGGGGAGGTACGGCTACACCTTC. This codes for CASSRQGRYGYTF.